A selection of T cell receptor beta chains follows, all from one sample in a study of T cell clonotyping in hematopoietic cell transplantation. TCRdb's copy holds only in-frame clones and misses some; the assay was immunoSEQ multiplex PCR. The data contain over 45,000 clones, just over 85% of them singletons. The specimen was peripheral blood mononuclear cells, collected before stem cell transplant. The receptors originated from a man aged 60 to 69 with biphenotypic leukemia. Some clones in this sample may be carry-over from other donors' samples. Each CDR3 is given with its conserved first and last residue. A D gene is named only where the DNA matches it firmly. The size entry is marked missing in some rows and otherwise reads once, few, many or a size class.

D,size,V,J,CDR3,DNA
TRBD2,.,TRBV19,TRBJ2-1,CASSISGGRAYNEQFF,TGTGCCAGTAGTATATCCGGCGGGAGGGCCTACAATGAGCAGTTCTTC
TRBD1,.,TRBV5-6,TRBJ2-7,CASSKGQGFHEQYF,TGTGCCAGCAGCAAGGGACAGGGGTTTCACGAGCAGTACTTC
.,.,TRBV27,TRBJ1-5,CASSQSGIRPQHF,TGTGCCAGCAGTCAATCAGGGATCCGGCCCCAGCATTTT
TRBD2,.,TRBV7-2,TRBJ2-5,CASSLNSGGLGWETQYF,TGTGCCAGCAGCCTCAATAGCGGGGGTCTAGGTTGGGAGACCCAGTACTTC
.,.,TRBV2,TRBJ1-4,CASSLGVLDEKLFF,TGTGCCAGCAGTCTCGGGGTTCTTGATGAAAAACTGTTTTTT
.,.,TRBV29-1,TRBJ1-1,CSGNPVNTEAFF,TGCAGCGGAAACCCAGTGAACACTGAAGCTTTCTTT
TRBD2,.,TRBV28,TRBJ2-7,CATRLAGARQYF,TGTGCCACCAGACTAGCGGGAGCCCGGCAGTACTTC
.,.,TRBV7-2,TRBJ2-5,CASSPGAQGETQYF,TGTGCCAGCAGCCCGGGGGCACAAGGGGAGACCCAGTACTTC
.,.,TRBV5-1,TRBJ2-7,CASSVNMGEQYF,TGCGCCAGCAGCGTGAACATGGGCGAGCAGTACTTC
.,.,TRBV2,TRBJ2-3,CASSEASRADTQYF,TGTGCCAGCAGTGAAGCCTCTAGGGCAGATACGCAGTATTTT
TRBD1,.,TRBV28,TRBJ2-7,CASSHRGTALGYYEQYF,TGTGCCAGCAGCCATAGGGGGACAGCCCTCGGGTACTACGAGCAGTACTTC
.,.,TRBV5-1,TRBJ2-7,CASSLEMDTSYEQYF,TGCGCCAGCAGCTTGGAGATGGACACCTCCTACGAGCAGTACTTC
TRBD1,.,TRBV5-1,TRBJ2-7,CASGEDRGGSEQYF,TGCGCCAGCGGGGAGGACAGGGGTGGGTCCGAGCAGTACTTC
TRBD1,.,TRBV27,TRBJ1-2,CASSLSSGGPGYTF,TGTGCCAGCAGTTTATCATCAGGGGGGCCTGGCTACACCTTC
.,.,TRBV2,TRBJ1-2,CASSEAAGMGGYTF,TGTGCCAGCAGTGAAGCGGCAGGGATGGGTGGCTACACCTTC
TRBD2,.,TRBV11-2,TRBJ2-1,CASSFRGSGSRNEQFF,TGTGCCAGCAGCTTCCGGGGGAGCGGGAGTAGGAATGAGCAGTTCTTC
.,once,TRBV28,TRBJ1-4,CASSFEREKLFF,TGTGCCAGCAGTTTCGAGAGAGAAAAACTGTTTTTT
.,.,TRBV27,TRBJ1-1,CASTGRVGWEAFF,TGTGCCAGCACCGGGAGGGTAGGATGGGAAGCTTTCTTT
TRBD2,.,TRBV28,TRBJ2-7,CASSWGGSSDEQYF,TGTGCCAGCAGTTGGGGGGGATCTAGCGACGAGCAGTACTTC
.,.,TRBV5-4,TRBJ2-7,CASSSGTLSSYEQYF,TGTGCCAGCAGTTCCGGGACTCTGAGCTCCTACGAGCAGTACTTC
TRBD1,.,TRBV27,TRBJ1-2,CASSLTYQGDYTF,TGTGCCAGCAGTTTGACGTATCAGGGGGACTACACCTTC
.,.,TRBV6-5,TRBJ2-2,CASSYAGELFF,TGTGCCAGCAGTTACGCGGGGGAGCTGTTTTTT
.,.,TRBV6-5,TRBJ2-2,CASISHGTGELFF,TGTGCCAGCATCTCCCACGGCACCGGGGAGCTGTTTTTT
TRBD1,.,TRBV30,TRBJ1-3,CAWSRGTGGSGNTIYF,TGTGCCTGGAGTCGCGGGACAGGAGGCTCTGGAAACACCATATATTTT
TRBD1,few,TRBV7-9,TRBJ1-1,CASIAGTENTEAFF,TGTGCCAGCATCGCCGGGACAGAGAACACTGAAGCTTTCTTT
.,.,TRBV27,TRBJ2-7,CASSLSTGYEQYF,TGTGCCAGCAGTTTATCTACCGGATACGAGCAGTACTTC
.,.,TRBV11-1,TRBJ2-1,CASSPTGNRNEQFF,TGTGCCAGCAGCCCAACAGGGAATCGGAATGAGCAGTTCTTC
TRBD1,.,TRBV19,TRBJ1-5,CASMSRGDRHNQPQHF,TGTGCCAGTATGTCGAGGGGGGACAGACACAATCAGCCCCAGCATTTT
.,once,TRBV7-2,TRBJ1-5,CASSSFSVDNQPQHF,TGTGCCAGCAGCTCCTTTTCAGTGGACAATCAGCCCCAGCATTTT
.,.,TRBV4-1,TRBJ2-5,CASSQVETETQYF,TGCGCCAGCAGCCAAGTCGAGACGGAGACCCAGTACTTC
.,.,TRBV28,TRBJ2-5,CASSSTPDLQETQYF,TGTGCCAGCAGTTCGACGCCCGACCTACAAGAGACCCAGTACTTC
.,.,TRBV19,TRBJ1-2,CASSIQGSYGYTF,TGTGCCAGTAGTATACAGGGGAGCTATGGCTACACCTTC
TRBD1,.,TRBV6-6,TRBJ1-2,CASSYPSARDRGGYTF,TGTGCCAGCAGTTACCCCTCTGCCCGGGACAGGGGTGGCTACACCTTC
TRBD1,.,TRBV27,TRBJ2-2,CASSPPLDRGPGELFF,TGTGCCAGCAGTCCCCCCCTAGACAGGGGTCCCGGGGAGCTGTTTTTT
TRBD1,.,TRBV9,TRBJ2-7,CASSVGQGTYEQYF,TGTGCCAGCAGCGTGGGACAGGGGACCTACGAGCAGTACTTC
.,.,TRBV5-4,TRBJ2-2,CASSLAPLNTGELFF,TGTGCCAGCAGCTTGGCGCCTCTGAACACCGGGGAGCTGTTTTTT
.,.,TRBV5-4,TRBJ1-1,CASSNGNTEAFF,TGTGCCAGCAGCAACGGGAACACTGAAGCTTTCTTT
.,.,TRBV6-5,TRBJ2-7,CASSLAISYEQYF,TGTGCCAGCAGCCTAGCTATCTCCTACGAGCAGTACTTC
.,.,TRBV13,TRBJ2-3,CASSLVAHTDTQYF,TGTGCCAGCAGCTTAGTAGCCCACACAGATACGCAGTATTTT
.,few,TRBV11-1,TRBJ2-5,CASSLEGRETQYF,TGTGCCAGCAGCTTAGAGGGGCGGGAGACCCAGTACTTC
.,.,TRBV6-1,TRBJ1-2,CASSERGKEAYGYTF,TGTGCCAGCAGTGAACGAGGGAAGGAGGCCTATGGCTACACCTTC
TRBD1,.,TRBV10-1,TRBJ2-7,CAIRTGSTYEQYF,TGCGCCATCAGGACAGGGAGTACCTACGAGCAGTACTTC
.,.,TRBV7-2,TRBJ2-1,CASSSPSEYNEQFF,TGTGCCAGCAGCTCTCCTAGCGAGTACAATGAGCAGTTCTTC
.,.,TRBV6-5,TRBJ1-1,CASSYLPGNTEAFF,TGTGCCAGCAGTTACCTCCCTGGGAACACTGAAGCTTTCTTT
TRBD1,.,TRBV14,TRBJ1-2,CASSPWTGYGYTF,TGTGCCAGCAGCCCCTGGACAGGGTATGGCTACACCTTC
.,.,TRBV19,TRBJ1-5,CASNTANQPQHF,TGTGCCAGTAATACAGCAAATCAGCCCCAGCATTTT
.,.,TRBV19,TRBJ1-2,CASSIDPTANYGYTF,TGTGCCAGTAGTATAGATCCGACAGCTAACTATGGCTACACCTTC
.,.,TRBV30,TRBJ1-2,CAWSPFPGGYGYTF,TGTGCCTGGAGTCCCTTCCCCGGGGGCTATGGCTACACCTTC
TRBD2,.,TRBV30,TRBJ2-1,CAWGEGNSNEQFF,TGTGCCTGGGGGGAGGGTAATTCGAATGAGCAGTTCTTC
.,medium-sized,TRBV28,TRBJ2-4,CAASTLRIGMSKNIQYF,TGTGCCGCCAGCACTCTAAGAATAGGGATGTCCAAAAACATTCAGTACTTC
TRBD1,.,TRBV14,TRBJ2-1,CASSQGQNNEQFF,TGTGCCAGCAGCCAGGGACAGAACAATGAGCAGTTCTTC
.,.,TRBV5-1,TRBJ1-1,CASSPSQVGGTEAFF,TGCGCCAGCAGCCCATCACAGGTTGGGGGGACTGAAGCTTTCTTT
.,.,TRBV11-3,TRBJ2-3,CASSLGPNTDTQYF,TGTGCCAGCAGCTTAGGGCCAAACACAGATACGCAGTATTTT
.,.,TRBV7-6,TRBJ2-2,CASSPTPRRNTGELFF,TGTGCCAGCAGCCCCACCCCCAGGAGGAACACCGGGGAGCTGTTTTTT